The next 32 T cell receptor beta chains were all read from a single sample in a study of blood T cells in healthy people across ages. Then a second PCR, running roughly 7 to 11 cycles, was carried out with a sample-barcoded 5' primer and a J-beta primer mix. TCRdb reanalysed the 5' RACE reads using MiXCR and keeps one entry per CDR3 protein. The table has about 1.7 million distinct CDR3 sequences, 25% to 30% seen once; the top ten hold more than 6%. The specimen was blood. The receptors were gathered from a woman in her twenties or thirties in good health.

This clonotype was counted only a few times. The J gene is TRBJ2-4, the V gene TRBV28, with 8 bases that match TRBD1. V shed 5 bases, J shed 0 bases, and the junction held 6 bases outside the gene matches. The germline V gene has CDR1 MDHEN and CDR2 SYDVKM. The CDR3 consists of 16 residues. This CDR3 reads CASSLDRGIAKNIQYF. The CDR3, as DNA: TGTGCCAGCAGTCTTGACAGGGGAATAGCCAAAAACATTCAGTACTTC.

The gene calls are TRBV24-1 and TRBJ2-2; 8 bases agree with TRBD1. Looked up from germline, CDR1 is KGHDR and CDR2 is SFDVKD. Germline trimming cut 2 bases from V and 7 bases from J; bases unmatched to any gene: 8. There are 16 residues in the CDR3. CDR3 in DNA: TGTGCCACCAGTGATTCTGACAGGGGCTCAGGCGGGGAGCTGTTTTTT. This encodes CATSDSDRGSGGELFF.

This clonotype was found a few times. This chain links TRBV20-1 with TRBJ1-5, with D unclear. The CDR3 is 14 residues long. In germline, CDR1 is DFQATT, CDR2 SNEGSKA (reference sequence). V was clipped by 1 base and J by 3 bases, with 10 bases between them. The CDR3 loop is CSARVGIANQPQHF. For the CDR3, the DNA is TGCAGTGCTAGAGTGGGTATAGCCAATCAGCCCCAGCATTTT.

This clonotype has a handful of counts. The chain has TRBV5-1 and TRBJ1-6; weak D call: TRBD1 (6 bases). The CDR3 totals 16 residues. Germline lookup yields CDR1 SGHRS and CDR2 YFSETQ. Trimming cost V 0 bases and J 3 bases, with 10 bases left between them. CDR3 residues: CASSLDGQFYNSPLHF. Here the CDR3 DNA reads TGCGCCAGCAGCTTGGACGGACAGTTCTATAATTCACCCCTCCACTTT. Using reference TRBV5-1 and TRBJ1-6 for the parts outside the CDR3, the full variable domain is KAGVTQTPRYLIKTRGQQVTLSCSPISGHRSVSWYQQTPGQGLQFLFEYFSETQRNKGNFPGRFSGRQFSNSRSEMNVSTLELGDSALYLCASSLDGQFYNSPLHFGNGTRLTVT.

With respect to this clonotype: Relative to the germline gene, one junction end is altered; a read error may explain this. This chain connects TRBV7-9 to TRBJ2-4; 9 bases are shared with TRBD1. Per the germline V gene, CDR1 is SEHNR and CDR2 is FQNEAQ (reference sequence). This CDR3 is built from 14 residues. Here the CDR3 DNA reads TGTGCCGGCAGCTCGGACAGGGGAGGGAACATTCAGTACTTC. Translating gives CAGSSDRGGNIQYF.

The table lists this clonotype with many counts. The chain carries TRBV12-3 or TRBV12-4 and TRBJ2-7; 7 nucleotides line up with TRBD2. J lost 4 bases, V lost 6 bases, and 9 bases had no gene match. CDR3 length: 14 residues. CDR3: CASSPGGIRYEQYF. In DNA form, the CDR3 reads TGTGCCAGCAGCCCGGGGGGTATCAGGTACGAGCAGTACTTC.

This clonotype was detected only a few times. This rearrangement joins TRBV18 to TRBJ2-2, with D uncertain. Germline V gene data show CDR1 as KGHSH and CDR2 as LQKENI. The ends were cut back, 1 base at V and 0 bases at J, with 3 bases in the middle. This CDR3 region has 14 residues. The CDR3 is CASSPLTNTGELFF. The CDR3 coding sequence is TGTGCCAGCTCACCACTGACGAACACCGGGGAGCTGTTTTTT.

Details on this clonotype: A read error is possible here, since a much larger clone lies one base away. The chain uses TRBV10-3 and TRBJ2-3; D is perhaps TRBD1 (6 bases). This CDR3 region has 14 residues. The V and J ends lost 8 bases and 5 bases respectively, with 17 bases between them. Per the germline V gene, CDR1 is ENHRY and CDR2 is SYGVKD. CDR3 protein: CAIREDQGGDTQYF. As DNA, the CDR3 is TGTGCCATCCGCGAGGACCAAGGGGGAGATACGCAGTATTTT.

The gene calls are TRBV12-3 or TRBV12-4 and TRBJ1-3; D gene unclear. The CDR3 has 17 residues. V was trimmed by 2 bases and J by 4 bases, leaving 18 bases between them. In nucleotides, the CDR3 is TGTGCCAGCAGTTTATATAGGGCCGAAACTCTAGGAAACACCATATATTTT. It translates to CASSLYRAETLGNTIYF.

The gene calls are TRBV2 and TRBJ2-4, with D hard to call. CDR1 is SNHLY and CDR2 is FYNNEI in the germline V gene. V lost 3 bases and J 0 bases, leaving 12 bases between the germline ends. The CDR3 contains 16 residues. The CDR3 region has the DNA TGTGCCAGCAGTGATTCCTCCGCTCTAGCCAAAAACATTCAGTACTTC. It yields the protein CASSDSSALAKNIQYF.

To note about this clonotype: A junction boundary mismatches the germline segment, possibly from a read error. The V and J genes are TRBV15 and TRBJ1-1, with D unresolved. The CDR3 is 15 amino acids. Germline CDR1 and CDR2: LNHNV and YYDKDF (reference sequence). CDR3 coding DNA: TGTGCCGCCAGCAGAACACAAAGACAGAACACTGAAGCTTTCTTT. Protein: CAASRTQRQNTEAFF.

In this sample, this clonotype turned up a few times. This may come from a read error, since a much larger clone is one base off. J is TRBJ2-7 and V is TRBV12-3 or TRBV12-4, with 8 bases that match TRBD2. The CDR3 loop spans 12 amino acids. V shed 9 bases and J 2 bases; nucleotides not matched to a gene: 3. DNA of the CDR3: TGTGCCAGGTCGGGAGGGGCCTACGAGCAGTACTTC. Its protein product is CARSGGAYEQYF.

The rearrangement links TRBV29-1 to TRBJ2-2; no clear D. The CDR3 spans 14 residues. With 6 bases removed from V and 0 bases from J, the gap between germline ends came to 11 bases. Germline V CDR1 and CDR2: SQVTM, ANQGSEA. The CDR3 sequence is CSVGSAANTGELFF. In nucleotides, the CDR3 is TGCAGCGTCGGCAGCGCCGCGAACACCGGGGAGCTGTTTTTT.

This clonotype was seen a few times. The chain is built from TRBV7-9 and TRBJ2-3; TRBD2 is a possible D gene (5 bases). Germline V gives CDR1 SEHNR, CDR2 FQNEAQ (reference sequence). The CDR3 covers 19 residues. The germline V and J ends were trimmed by 5 bases and 4 bases, with 28 bases remaining between them. The CDR3 nucleotides are TGTGCCAGCAGCCTCAATCCCTCGACGCGCCCTCGAGGGTCAGATACGCAGTATTTT. Encoded protein: CASSLNPSTRPRGSDTQYF.

This clonotype was counted between two and nine times. The chain combines TRBV11-2 with TRBJ2-5; 7 nucleotides line up with TRBD1. The trim removed 1 base at V and 0 bases at J, leaving 8 bases unmatched. The CDR3 extends over 17 amino acids. Germline loops: CDR1 SGHAT, CDR2 FQNNGV. CDR3 protein: CASSLARQGYYQETQYF. The CDR3 region has the DNA TGTGCCAGCAGCTTAGCCCGACAGGGTTATTACCAAGAGACCCAGTACTTC.

This clonotype was picked up many times. This chain connects TRBV20-1 to TRBJ2-7, with D perhaps assigned TRBD1 or TRBD2 (5 bases each). V was clipped by 0 bases and J by 2 bases, with 11 bases between them. This CDR3 has 14 residues. Germline V gene sequence: CDR1 DFQATT, CDR2 SNEGSKA (reference sequence). The CDR3 region is CSAREPGRPYEQYF. In nucleotides, the CDR3 is TGCAGTGCTAGAGAACCGGGACGGCCCTACGAGCAGTACTTC.

Many counts were recorded for this clonotype. The rearrangement joins TRBV11-1 to TRBJ2-7; maybe TRBD2 (6 bases). CDR1 is SGHAT, CDR2 FQDESV, per germline (reference sequence). This CDR3 spans 16 amino acids. V was cut by 5 bases and J by 3 bases, with 20 bases left in between. The CDR3 spells CASSDGGRDPYYEQYF. CDR3 sequence (DNA): TGTGCCAGCAGCGACGGGGGTAGGGATCCTTACTACGAGCAGTACTTC.

The rearrangement uses TRBV5-1 and TRBJ1-2; D might be TRBD1 (6 bases). This CDR3 contains 14 residues. The germline V gene encodes CDR1 SGHRS and CDR2 YFSETQ. Trimming removed 6 bases at V and 5 bases at J, with 17 bases between. The CDR3 DNA is TGCGCCAGCACCATCTCGACAGGCTCTTATGGCTACACCTTC. It is translated as CASTISTGSYGYTF.

The chain employs TRBV3-1 and TRBJ2-3, with D possibly being TRBD2 (5 bases). The V end was cut by 0 bases, the J end by 2 bases, with 12 bases between. The CDR3 is 16 amino acids. Germline loops: CDR1 LGHDT, CDR2 YNNKEL (reference sequence). CDR3 bases: TGTGCCAGCAGCCAAGATAGCCACGGACTCACAGATACGCAGTATTTT. Residues: CASSQDSHGLTDTQYF.

This clonotype has ten or more counts. The rearrangement joins TRBV5-1 to TRBJ2-7; maybe TRBD1 (5 bases). In germline, CDR1 is SGHRS, CDR2 YFSETQ. Trimming pared 0 bases from V and 4 bases from J, leaving 14 bases between. The CDR3 sequence is 15 residues long. The CDR3 loop reads CASSLGPGNAYEQYF. DNA for the CDR3: TGCGCCAGCAGCTTGGGTCCAGGGAACGCATACGAGCAGTACTTC.

This clonotype was detected only a few times. With a much larger clone just one base away, this may be a read error. The V gene is TRBV20-1, the J gene TRBJ2-5; 8 bases align to TRBD2. The CDR3 length is 16 residues. Losses at the gene ends were 2 bases for V and 3 bases for J; bases not matched to a gene: 11. Germline-derived CDR1 and CDR2 are DFQATT and SNEGSKA (reference sequence). The CDR3 region has the DNA TGCAGTGCTAGAAAGGTAGCGGGGACCGCTAAAGAGACCCAGTACTTC. Translated: CSARKVAGTAKETQYF.

The CDR3 sequence: CSAREGGTPTEAFF. The CDR3 region has the DNA TGCAGTGCTAGAGAAGGGGGTACACCAACTGAAGCTTTCTTT. This chain uses TRBV20-1 with TRBJ1-1; a possible D gene is TRBD1 (6 bases). The CDR3 covers 14 residues. V was pared by 0 bases and J by 5 bases, with 13 bases between. The germline gives CDR1 DFQATT, CDR2 SNEGSKA (reference sequence).

In its sample, this clonotype was seen a few times. The chain recombines TRBV30 with TRBJ2-1; TRBD2 agrees at 7 bases. The germline V gene has CDR1 GTSNPN and CDR2 SVGIG (reference sequence). The CDR3 sequence is 15 residues long. V shed 3 bases and J 5 bases; nucleotides not matched to a gene: 10. The CDR3 reads CAWRRLADNHNEQFF. CDR3 nucleotides: TGTGCCTGGAGGCGCCTAGCGGACAATCACAATGAGCAGTTCTTC.

The table lists this clonotype with a few counts. This chain links TRBV12-5 with TRBJ2-7; TRBD2 matches at 8 bases. The CDR3 has 15 residues. The junction had 6 bases not matched to a gene; V was cut back by 5 bases and J by 0 bases. Germline loops: CDR1 LGHNT, CDR2 FRNRAP. DNA of the CDR3: TGTGCTAGTGGTCCCCCCGGGGGGGCCTCCTACGAGCAGTACTTC. It specifies CASGPPGGASYEQYF.

This clonotype was counted at least ten times. V gene TRBV7-9 combines with J gene TRBJ2-7, with no clear D. This CDR3 has 12 amino acids. V gave up 4 bases and J gave up 6 bases, with 10 bases separating them. Germline values: CDR1 SEHNR, CDR2 FQNEAQ (reference sequence). The CDR3 spells CASSSERREQYF. The CDR3 DNA follows: TGTGCCAGCAGCTCGGAGCGTCGCGAGCAGTACTTC.

The V call is TRBV20-1, the J call TRBJ2-7, with D possibly TRBD2 on 6 matching bases. The germline gives CDR1 DFQATT, CDR2 SNEGSKA (reference sequence). This CDR3 contains 14 residues. Trimming removed 3 bases from V and 7 bases from J, with 19 bases in between. The CDR3 DNA reads as TGCAGTGCTAGTGGGGGGTTCGTTACCGGTGAGCAGTACTTC. Translated, it gives CSASGGFVTGEQYF.

A few counts support this clonotype. The rearrangement links TRBV12-3 or TRBV12-4 to TRBJ1-2; a weak D match, TRBD1 (5 bases). With 6 bases removed from V and 8 bases from J, the gap between germline ends came to 16 bases. The CDR3 has 13 amino acids. As DNA, the CDR3 is TGTGCCAGCAGAGGGGAGAGGCAGAGAGGCTACACCTTC. Its translation: CASRGERQRGYTF.

CDR3 loop: CASSPTGYNDYTF. DNA for the CDR3: TGTGCCAGCAGCCCGACAGGGTATAATGACTACACCTTC. The V and J genes are TRBV5-8 and TRBJ1-2, with 7 positions matching TRBD1. This CDR3 comprises 13 residues. V trimming: 4 bases; J trimming: 10 bases; junction bases outside the gene matches: 10. Germline V gene lookup returns CDR1 SGHTS and CDR2 YDEGEE.

This clonotype was detected a few times. The chain joins TRBV12-3 or TRBV12-4 to TRBJ1-2; possibly TRBD1 for D (6 bases). This CDR3 contains 15 residues. V shed 6 bases and J shed 3 bases, with 17 bases lying between them. CDR3 region: CASSDSGHRYYGYTF. DNA for the CDR3: TGTGCCAGCAGCGACTCGGGACATCGTTACTATGGCTACACCTTC.

This chain joins TRBV29-1 and TRBJ1-4, with unresolved D. The CDR3 length is 15 residues. V was trimmed by 1 base and J by 4 bases, leaving 13 bases between them. Germline CDR1 reads SQVTM; CDR2 reads ANQGSEA. The CDR3 here is CSVEAGPNRNEKLFF. DNA of the CDR3: TGCAGCGTTGAAGCTGGCCCCAACCGTAATGAAAAACTGTTTTTT.

This clonotype was seen a handful of times. The V call is TRBV2, the J call TRBJ1-2; D might be TRBD1 (5 bases). The ends were cut back, 10 bases at V and 4 bases at J, with 22 bases in the middle. The germline V gene encodes CDR1 SNHLY and CDR2 FYNNEI. The CDR3 contains 15 residues. The CDR3 region has the DNA TGTGCCACCCAAGGAGACGGGGGTCCGACCTATGGCTACACCTTC. Its translation: CATQGDGGPTYGYTF. The full variable domain, with the rest looked up from reference TRBV2 and TRBJ1-2, is EPEVTQTPSHQVTQMGQEVILRCVPISNHLYFYWYRQILGQKVEFLVSFYNNEISEKSEIFDDQFSVERPDGSNFTLKIRSTKLEDSAMYFCATQGDGGPTYGYTFGSGTRLTVV.

This chain links TRBV18 with TRBJ1-2; D is ambiguous. This CDR3 region has 13 residues. The V and J ends lost 8 bases and 3 bases respectively, with 13 bases between them. The germline V gene encodes CDR1 KGHSH and CDR2 LQKENI. The CDR3 DNA follows: TGTGCCAGCCCCCCGAGACGGTACTATGGCTACACCTTC. Protein: CASPPRRYYGYTF. Using reference TRBV18 and TRBJ1-2 for the parts outside the CDR3, the full variable domain is NAGVMQNPRHLVRRRGQEARLRCSPMKGHSHVYWYRQLPEEGLKFMVYLQKENIIDESGMPKERFSAEFPKEGPSILRIQQVVRGDSAAYFCASPPRRYYGYTFGSGTRLTVV.